The 22 T cell receptor beta chains in this list originate from one sample, sequenced in a study of regulatory T cells in long-lasting Graves disease. The sample's time point: newly diagnosed GD, antithyroid drugs for less than 3 months. PBMC-extracted RNA yielded the TCR library. Library construction for TCR beta used iRepertoire HTBI primers and Arm-PCR of CDR3 regions. TCRdb re-called the multiplex PCR reads with MiXCR, one entry per CDR3 protein. Here the sample spans roughly 610,000 distinct CDR3 sequences, about 15% being singletons. The sample was also linked to a second study, of T cells in Graves' hyperthyroidism and ophthalmopathy.

The material was peripheral blood mononuclear cells (PBMCs), obtained at new diagnosis, from a patient treated with antithyroid drugs. These receptors all stem from a woman in her thirties with Graves disease.

This clonotype turned up a few times. The rearrangement joins TRBV7-2 to TRBJ2-1; D might be TRBD2 (5 bases). This CDR3 has 16 residues. V gave up 2 bases and J gave up 2 bases, with 13 bases separating them. The germline V gene encodes CDR1 SGHTA and CDR2 FQGNSA. The CDR3 nucleotides read TGTGCCAGCAGCTTAATGGGTCTAGCCCCCTACAATGAGCAGTTCTTC. Its protein product is CASSLMGLAPYNEQFF.

This clonotype appeared many times. This rearrangement joins TRBV28 to TRBJ2-1; D unclear. The CDR3 runs 15 residues. The ends were cut back, 7 bases at V and 8 bases at J, with 21 bases in the middle. Looked up from germline, CDR1 is MDHEN and CDR2 is SYDVKM. This CDR3 is CASTQGRFRPDEQFF. DNA for the CDR3: TGTGCCAGCACCCAAGGAAGGTTCCGACCCGATGAGCAGTTCTTC.

The table lists this clonotype with a few counts. The chain links TRBV30 to TRBJ1-1; possibly TRBD1 for D (6 bases). The germline V gene encodes CDR1 GTSNPN and CDR2 SVGIG (reference sequence). The CDR3 runs 14 residues. The V end lost 3 bases, the J end lost 4 bases, and 15 bases lay between the germline ends. The CDR3 loop reads CAWRSGVIGTEAFF. Written as DNA, the CDR3 is TGTGCCTGGAGGTCAGGGGTGATAGGCACTGAAGCTTTCTTT. Based on the CDR3 plus reference TRBV30 and TRBJ1-1, the full variable domain is SQTIHQWPATLVQPVGSPLSLECTVEGTSNPNLYWYRQAAGRGLQLLFYSVGIGQISSEVPQNLSASRPQDRQFILSSKKLLLSDSGFYLCAWRSGVIGTEAFFGQGTRLTVV.

This clonotype was recorded a few times. The CDR3 coding sequence is TGTGCCAGCAGCTCTACCGAGGGCTGGAGCTCCTACGAGCAGTACTTC. Protein product: CASSSTEGWSSYEQYF. The gene calls are TRBV6-2 or TRBV6-3 and TRBJ2-7; possible D gene TRBD2, 5 bases. Trimming pared 6 bases from V and 0 bases from J, leaving 18 bases between. The CDR3 length is 16 residues. Germline CDR1 and CDR2: MNHEY and SVGEGT.

The chain uses TRBV20-1 and TRBJ2-5, with unresolved D. The CDR3 consists of 13 residues. CDR1 is DFQATT, CDR2 SNEGSKA, per germline (reference sequence). V was cut by 3 bases and J by 4 bases, with 12 bases left in between. The CDR3: CSARPLDPETQYF. In nucleotides, the CDR3 is TGCAGTGCTAGGCCGCTCGACCCAGAGACCCAGTACTTC.

In its sample, this clonotype was seen many times. The chain combines TRBV10-3 with TRBJ2-7; no firm D call. V gave up 10 bases and J gave up 1 base, with 14 bases separating them. Germline V lookup: CDR1 ENHRY, CDR2 SYGVKD. This CDR3 spans 13 amino acids. The CDR3 DNA follows: TGTGCCACCGGCGGTCTGTCTTCCTACGAGCAGTACTTC. Translated, it gives CATGGLSSYEQYF.

The table lists this clonotype with a few counts. The rearrangement uses TRBV19 and TRBJ2-3; TRBD1 aligns across 8 bases. Germline assignment: CDR1 LNHDA and CDR2 SQIVND (reference sequence). The CDR3 contains 17 residues. Unmatched junction bases numbered 20, after V lost 9 bases and J lost 6 bases. The CDR3 is CASQSGTGLLGSDTQYF. In nucleotides, the CDR3 is TGTGCCAGCCAATCCGGGACAGGACTGTTAGGGTCGGATACGCAGTATTTT.

This clonotype appeared many times. Written as DNA, the CDR3 is TGTGCCAGCAGCCCACGGGGAGGGGAAGCTTTCTTT. It codes for CASSPRGGEAFF. The chain links TRBV9 to TRBJ1-1, with D uncertain. V was trimmed by 4 bases and J by 8 bases, leaving 12 bases between them. CDR1 and CDR2 from the germline V gene are SGDLS and YYNGEE. This CDR3 comprises 12 residues.

This clonotype has a handful of counts. The chain couples TRBV6-2 or TRBV6-3 to TRBJ2-4, with 7 bases lining up with TRBD1. The CDR3 spans 15 residues. Germline assignment: CDR1 MNHEY and CDR2 SVGEGT. V trimming: 4 bases; J trimming: 2 bases; junction bases outside the gene matches: 5. CDR3 nucleotide sequence: TGTGCCAGCAGTTGGGGACAGATTTCCAAAAACATTCAGTACTTC. It encodes CASSWGQISKNIQYF.

This clonotype came up many times. The chain joins TRBV7-8 to TRBJ2-5, with a tentative D call TRBD1 (6 bases). V gave up 6 bases and J gave up 4 bases, with 15 bases separating them. From germline, CDR1 is SGHVS and CDR2 FQNEAQ. The CDR3 sequence is 14 residues long. Here the CDR3 reads CASREQGPGETQYF. CDR3 in DNA: TGTGCCAGCAGAGAACAGGGTCCTGGAGAGACCCAGTACTTC.

The J gene is TRBJ2-7, the V gene TRBV7-8; D tentatively fits TRBD1 or TRBD2 (6 bases each). There are 13 residues in the CDR3. Germline values: CDR1 SGHVS, CDR2 FQNEAQ. V was pared by 5 bases and J by 5 bases, with 13 bases between. CDR3 sequence (DNA): TGTGCCAGCAGCCCGTTTAGGGGGGACGAGCAGTACTTC. It is translated as CASSPFRGDEQYF.

This clonotype has only a few counts. This chain connects TRBV5-4 to TRBJ2-1; 7 bases match TRBD1. Trimming cost V 3 bases and J 5 bases; bases outside gene matches: 14. CDR1 and CDR2 (germline): SGHNT, YYREEE (reference sequence). The CDR3 sequence is 17 residues long. In DNA form, the CDR3 reads TGTGCCAGCAGCTCCACCACTCGAAGGGGGCTGGACAATGAGCAGTTCTTC. Its translation is CASSSTTRRGLDNEQFF.

V and J are TRBV29-1 and TRBJ2-1; the match to TRBD2 covers 8 bases. This CDR3 is built from 13 residues. Germline lookup yields CDR1 SQVTM and CDR2 ANQGSEA. V was clipped by 7 bases and J by 5 bases; unmatched bases: 7. The CDR3 nucleotides are TGCAGCGCACGGGAGGGGGGGGACAATGAGCAGTTCTTC. It yields the protein CSAREGGDNEQFF.

The J gene is TRBJ2-7, the V gene TRBV5-6; D gene ambiguous. Germline V CDR1 and CDR2: SGHDT, YYEEEE. The V gene lost 0 bases and the J gene lost 5 bases, with 6 bases spanning the gap. The CDR3 consists of 12 residues. The CDR3 reads CASSLVSHEQYF. CDR3 bases: TGTGCCAGCAGCTTGGTATCCCACGAGCAGTACTTC.

This clonotype was found many times. The chain links TRBV5-1 to TRBJ2-7; TRBD1 is a possible D gene (5 bases). Germline V gene data show CDR1 as SGHRS and CDR2 as YFSETQ. Trimming pared 1 base from V and 6 bases from J, leaving 14 bases between. This CDR3 comprises 14 residues. CDR3 nucleotides: TGCGCCAGCAGCTTGATGCAGGGAAACGGCGAGCAGTACTTC. Its translation: CASSLMQGNGEQYF.

V is TRBV24-1 and J is TRBJ1-5; D ambiguous. Trimming cost V 4 bases and J 2 bases, with 14 bases left between them. The CDR3 length is 16 residues. Germline V CDR1 and CDR2: KGHDR, SFDVKD. CDR3 bases: TGTGCCACCAGTGACCGCGACTTCTTGGGCAATCAGCCCCAGCATTTT. This translates into CATSDRDFLGNQPQHF.

This clonotype was counted ten times or more. The chain recombines TRBV7-2 with TRBJ2-3; D call uncertain. CDR1 and CDR2 from the germline V gene are SGHTA and FQGNSA. V lost 1 base to trimming and J lost 0 bases, with 5 bases between them. CDR3 length equals 14 residues. The CDR3 is CASSLGVSTDTQYF. CDR3 nucleotides: TGTGCCAGCAGCTTAGGAGTAAGCACAGATACGCAGTATTTT.

Only a few counts were recorded for this clonotype. The rearrangement links TRBV14 to TRBJ2-5, with D tentatively TRBD1 (6 bases). CDR1 is SGHDN, CDR2 FVKESK, per germline. Between the trimmed V and J ends, which lost 3 bases and 7 bases, there was a span of 15 bases. The CDR3 spans 14 residues. The DNA for the CDR3 is TGTGCCAGCAGCCAGGCCGGGACCAGGGGGACCCAGTACTTC. Amino acids: CASSQAGTRGTQYF.

The sample holds many counts of this clonotype. The chain has TRBV12-3 or TRBV12-4 and TRBJ1-5; D perhaps matches TRBD1 (6 bases). This CDR3 is built from 14 residues. Trimming took 7 bases from V and 5 from J, leaving 15 bases between them. The chain's CDR3 is CASTLGDIDQPQHF. The CDR3 DNA sequence: TGTGCCAGCACCTTGGGGGACATTGATCAGCCCCAGCATTTT.

This clonotype occurred many times. The V gene is TRBV2, the J gene TRBJ2-1; 10 nucleotides agree with TRBD2. CDR3 length: 15 amino acids. With V trimmed by 5 bases and J by 6 bases, 7 bases remained unmatched. The germline V gene encodes CDR1 SNHLY and CDR2 FYNNEI. The DNA for the CDR3 is TGTGCCAGCAGTAGGAGGACTAGCGGTCCCAATGAGCAGTTCTTC. Translation: CASSRRTSGPNEQFF. Full variable domain (remainder filled in from reference TRBV2 and TRBJ2-1): EPEVTQTPSHQVTQMGQEVILRCVPISNHLYFYWYRQILGQKVEFLVSFYNNEISEKSEIFDDQFSVERPDGSNFTLKIRSTKLEDSAMYFCASSRRTSGPNEQFFGPGTRLTVL.

There are many counts of this clonotype. The gene calls are TRBV19 and TRBJ2-4; TRBD1 aligns across 8 bases. CDR3 size: 15 residues. From germline, CDR1 is LNHDA and CDR2 SQIVND (reference sequence). V trimming: 7 bases; J trimming: 6 bases; junction bases outside the gene matches: 11. The CDR3 DNA reads TGTGCCAGTACCAACTCCGGGACAGGAGGAAACATTCAGTACTTC. Translated: CASTNSGTGGNIQYF.

This clonotype was counted ten times or more. The CDR3 nucleotides are TGTGCCTGGAGTGATCCCAATCAGCCCCAGCATTTT. Protein product: CAWSDPNQPQHF. V gene TRBV30 combines with J gene TRBJ1-5, with no clear D. Germline assignment: CDR1 GTSNPN and CDR2 SVGIG (reference sequence). Trimming took off 1 base at V and 3 bases at J, with 4 bases between the two ends. CDR3 length: 12 amino acids.